Sequencing of this TCR beta chain was carried out in a study of control samples from healthy donors and cancer patients. The protocol was immunoSEQ multiplex PCR, while the TCRdb copy is restricted to in-frame clones and leaves out a portion. The table has approximately 58,000 clones, 80% to 90% seen once. The sample taken for sequencing was PBMCs. The clonotype comes from an older woman with lung cancer.

The CDR3, as DNA: TGTGCCAGCAGCCCCTCCGGACAGGGGGCCTGGTATGGCTACACCTTC. Its translation: CASSPSGQGAWYGYTF. The V call is TRBV14, the J call TRBJ1-2, with TRBD1 identical over 11 bases. The CDR3 covers 16 residues. Per the germline V gene, CDR1 is SGHDN and CDR2 is FVKESK. The V gene end was trimmed by 4 bases and the J gene end by 5 bases; junction bases not matched to a gene: 9.